This T cell receptor beta chain is from a study of blood T cell repertoires in COVID-19 (TCRdb year 2020). As for the study more broadly: The collaborator samples originated in the United States, Italy and Spain and spanned the acute and convalescent phases of COVID-19. The prospective study material was composed of cDNA or gDNA derived from T cells, B-cell-depleted T cells, or PBMCs. Deeply sampled blood TCRbeta repertoires from subjects exposed to, actively infected with, or recovered from COVID-19 were included in the dataset. The repertoires were released in a freely available public database intended as a resource for research on the immune response to SARS-CoV-2. The samples were drawn from two sources: the first 160 participants of the ongoing ImmuneRACE study, and over 950 subjects contributed by 6 global collaborators. The sample metadata nearly always contained a de-identified subject ID, COVID-19 status, age in years and sex. Where HLA class I and class II types were available, the types were taken from metadata supplied by the sample provider, not from assay-based typing. Results the study describes overall, beyond this receptor: How much clinical and demographic metadata was included differed by source and by participant, and the metadata was provided uncurated.

Sequences LNHDA (CDR1) and SQIVND (CDR2) are obtained from the germline V gene (reference sequence). Trimming accounts for 6 bases at V and 1 base at J, while the number of junction bases matched to no gene is 11. Measured from the cysteine to the phenylalanine, the CDR3 is 17 residues long. CDR3 DNA is the only sequence kept; it has 51 bases, read in frame from the first base. Collaborating institutions collected whole blood in K2EDTA tubes following their own protocols. Collaborator samples were shipped for TCRbeta analysis as frozen whole blood, isolated PBMCs, or DNA extracted from either sample type. Points on this clone: Its binding antigen is unknown. No clone much larger than this one lies a single base away; base qualities are absent.

TCRbeta CDR3 regions were amplified from genomic DNA using the immunoSEQ Assay, a bias-controlled multiplex PCR. The authors' analysis ran thus. Within the assay, amplification of reference gene primers was used to estimate how many nucleated cells each sample contained. To quantify the absolute abundance of each unique TCRbeta CDR3 rearrangement, sequence reads were collapsed and filtered. For each sample, productive Simpson clonality was calculated as the square root of Simpson's diversity index across productive rearrangements. This immuneACCESS table, as held by TCRdb, lists in-frame sequences with V and J called but not all clones. Of the missing ones, under half trace to an unresolved V gene in checked studies; the others have no known cause. V and J calls and clone size come straight from that table; D and trimming were deduced from the DNA. This sample holds 35,000 to 45,000 clones; around 91% were observed only once. The ten top clones hold under 9.5% of the sample.

Sequenced input: peripheral blood. This receptor was identified in a man aged 45 to 65 with active COVID-19. The chain couples TRBV19 to TRBJ2-5; 10 middle bases align to TRBD2. The encoded CDR3 is CASSQATSGRLQETQYF. DNA sequence: TGTGCCAGTAGCCAGGCGACTAGCGGGCGCCTCCAAGAGACCCAGTACTTC.